Shown below are 24 T cell receptor beta chains from a single sample sequenced in a study of T cells after yellow fever vaccination. A single record per CDR3 protein comes from TCRdb applying MiXCR to the 5' RACE reads. The data hold about 120,000 distinct CDR3 sequences, with about 7.8% observed a single time. Sequenced material: CD4+ T cells sorted from PBMCs, taken roughly 47 days after the first yellow fever vaccination. The receptors were gathered from a man aged 18 to 35 who received the YFV17D yellow fever vaccine.

The sample holds a few counts of this clonotype. The J gene is TRBJ2-5, the V gene TRBV7-2; no definite D call. CDR3 size: 16 residues. V was shortened by 1 base and J by 2 bases, with 14 bases between the two germline ends. Germline-derived CDR1 and CDR2 are SGHTA and FQGNSA. The CDR3 DNA reads as TGTGCCAGCAGCTTAGGCCCGCCGGCCCCACAAGAGACCCAGTACTTC. Translation: CASSLGPPAPQETQYF.

This clonotype has ten or more counts. The chain couples TRBV12-3 or TRBV12-4 to TRBJ1-6; 7 bases fit TRBD1. The CDR3 runs 15 residues. Losses at the gene ends were 6 bases for V and 3 bases for J; bases not matched to a gene: 5. CDR3 sequence reads: CASSPGTVYNSPLHF. CDR3 sequence (DNA): TGTGCCAGCAGCCCCGGGACAGTCTATAATTCACCCCTCCACTTT.

This clonotype came up a few times. V usage is TRBV14 and J usage is TRBJ1-4, with D possibly matching TRBD1 (5 bases). Germline CDR1 is SGHDN and CDR2 is FVKESK. The CDR3 is 14 residues long. The germline V and J ends were trimmed by 3 bases and 6 bases, with 11 bases remaining between them. Here the CDR3 reads CASSQLGVDEKLFF. The CDR3 region has the DNA TGTGCCAGCAGCCAGTTGGGGGTGGATGAAAAACTGTTTTTT.

This clonotype was recorded at least ten times. This rearrangement joins TRBV9 to TRBJ1-5; D is ambiguous. This CDR3 has 16 residues. CDR1 SGDLS and CDR2 YYNGEE come from the germline V gene. V was trimmed by 4 bases and J by 0 bases, leaving 14 bases between them. The CDR3, as DNA: TGTGCCAGCAGCCAAGGAGAAATTGATAGCAATCAGCCCCAGCATTTT. Amino acid sequence: CASSQGEIDSNQPQHF. The full variable domain, in which reference TRBV9 and TRBJ1-5 provide the parts outside the CDR3, is DSGVTQTPKHLITATGQRVTLRCSPRSGDLSVYWYQQSLDQGLQFLIQYYNGEERAKGNILERFSAQQFPDLHSELNLSSLELGDSALYFCASSQGEIDSNQPQHFGDGTRLSIL.

This clonotype was picked up many times. This chain connects TRBV28 to TRBJ2-5, with 7 nucleotides matching TRBD2. CDR1 is MDHEN and CDR2 is SYDVKM in the germline V gene. J gave up 5 bases and V 4 bases, and 13 bases lay outside the gene matches. The CDR3 runs to 16 residues. This CDR3 reads CASSSPGERGRETQYF. DNA for the CDR3: TGTGCCAGCAGTTCCCCAGGAGAGCGGGGTCGGGAGACCCAGTACTTC.

This clonotype was recorded many times. J is TRBJ1-5 and V is TRBV2, with TRBD1 as a possible D gene (6 bases). Germline values: CDR1 SNHLY, CDR2 FYNNEI. V was cut by 5 bases and J by 2 bases, with 10 bases left in between. This CDR3 has 14 amino acids. In DNA form, the CDR3 reads TGTGCCAGCAGTAGACAGGCCCGCAATCAGCCCCAGCATTTT. This translates into CASSRQARNQPQHF.

This clonotype showed up many times. The rearrangement uses TRBV5-4 and TRBJ2-1; 7 nucleotides agree with TRBD1. Looked up from germline, CDR1 is SGHNT and CDR2 is YYREEE (reference sequence). The junction had 9 bases not matched to a gene; V was cut back by 0 bases and J by 0 bases. The CDR3 has 18 amino acids. CDR3 in amino acids: CASSLGTGGPSSYNEQFF. CDR3 in DNA: TGTGCCAGCAGCTTGGGGACAGGCGGACCTAGCTCCTACAATGAGCAGTTCTTC.

This clonotype was recorded many times. The chain is built from TRBV6-5 and TRBJ1-2; D is undetermined. Germline values: CDR1 MNHEY, CDR2 SVGAGI. This CDR3 contains 14 residues. The V end was cut by 4 bases, the J end by 6 bases, with 15 bases between. The CDR3 coding sequence is TGTGCCAGCAGTTTGGGTGGACGGGTCCATGGCTACACCTTC. The encoded protein is CASSLGGRVHGYTF.

This clonotype was counted at least ten times. The J gene is TRBJ1-5, the V gene TRBV12-3 or TRBV12-4; TRBD1 might be the D (6 bases). V gave up 6 bases and J gave up 4 bases, with 10 bases separating them. The CDR3 consists of 13 residues. Written as DNA, the CDR3 is TGTGCCAGCAGGACTACAGGGAATCAGCCCCAGCATTTT. Its translation is CASRTTGNQPQHF.

The sample holds many counts of this clonotype. The chain has TRBV6-2 or TRBV6-3 and TRBJ2-6; no clear D gene. Germline-derived CDR1 and CDR2 are MNHEY and SVGEGT. The CDR3 covers 12 residues. Trimming removed 7 bases from V and 0 bases from J, with 1 base in between. The CDR3 is CASTSGANVLTF. The CDR3 DNA sequence: TGTGCCAGCACCTCTGGGGCCAACGTCCTGACTTTC.

Concerning this clonotype itself: A read error is possible here, since a much larger clone lies one base away. This chain links TRBV7-9 with TRBJ2-1, with 14 bases lining up with TRBD2. With V trimmed by 3 bases and J by 10 bases, 8 bases remained unmatched. In germline, CDR1 is SEHNR, CDR2 FQNEAQ (reference sequence). The CDR3 runs 16 residues. The CDR3 here is CASSLPGLAGAKEQFF. The CDR3 DNA reads TGTGCCAGCAGCTTGCCGGGACTAGCGGGGGCTAAAGAGCAGTTCTTC.

This clonotype was seen more than once but under ten times. The rearrangement links TRBV6-5 to TRBJ1-2; D is possibly TRBD1 (6 bases). This CDR3 has 16 amino acids. Germline CDR1 MNHEY, CDR2 SVGAGI. V shed 6 bases and J shed 4 bases, with 21 bases lying between them. Here the CDR3 DNA reads TGTGCCAGCAGCAGACGGAGCTGGGGGCTGGGCTATGGCTACACCTTC. It codes for CASSRRSWGLGYGYTF.

This clonotype has ten or more counts. J is TRBJ2-1 and V is TRBV12-3 or TRBV12-4; TRBD1 or TRBD2 may be the D gene (6 bases each). V was pared by 3 bases and J by 8 bases, with 11 bases between. This CDR3 region has 13 residues. CDR3 in DNA: TGTGCCAGCAGTTTCGGGGGCGCGGATGAGCAGTTCTTC. As protein: CASSFGGADEQFF.

In this sample, this clonotype turned up many times. The chain couples TRBV2 to TRBJ2-5; 7 bases are shared with TRBD1. CDR3 length: 15 residues. The V gene's germline CDR1 is SNHLY and CDR2 FYNNEI. Germline trimming cut 6 bases from V and 1 base from J; bases unmatched to any gene: 8. The CDR3 DNA is TGTGCCAGCAGACCTATACAGGGGACCCAAGAGACCCAGTACTTC. It yields the protein CASRPIQGTQETQYF.

This clonotype was seen at least ten times. The J gene is TRBJ2-2, the V gene TRBV4-1, with D maybe TRBD2 (7 bases). The ends were cut back, 0 bases at V and 7 bases at J, with 15 bases in the middle. Germline loops: CDR1 MGHRA, CDR2 YSYEKL. The CDR3 loop spans 16 amino acids. DNA of the CDR3: TGCGCCAGCAGCCAAGAGGGCGGGGGCGCGAACGGGGAGCTGTTTTTT. This sequence encodes CASSQEGGGANGELFF.

The chain carries TRBV9 and TRBJ2-1, with D unresolved. Germline CDR1 SGDLS, CDR2 YYNGEE. The CDR3 is 15 amino acids. Deletions cut 0 bases from V and 2 bases from J, with 9 bases between. This chain's CDR3 is CASSVGALTYNEQFF. CDR3 coding DNA: TGTGCCAGCAGCGTAGGTGCCCTAACCTACAATGAGCAGTTCTTC.

The sample holds many counts of this clonotype. The chain is built from TRBV27 and TRBJ2-3, with D possibly TRBD2 on 6 matching bases. CDR3 length equals 12 residues. CDR1 is MNHEY, CDR2 SMNVEV, per germline (reference sequence). Trimming cost V 7 bases and J 5 bases, with 10 bases left between them. This chain's CDR3 is CASKTEGDTQYF. The CDR3 region has the DNA TGTGCCAGCAAAACGGAGGGAGATACGCAGTATTTT.

This clonotype occurred many times. This chain joins TRBV12-3 or TRBV12-4 and TRBJ2-5; D gene ambiguous. The CDR3 totals 12 residues. V lost 5 bases, J lost 4 bases, and 8 bases lay in between. The CDR3 DNA follows: TGTGCCAGCAGTACGCGAAGAGAGACCCAGTACTTC. It is translated as CASSTRRETQYF.

This clonotype was picked up many times. The chain links TRBV7-3 to TRBJ1-1; the D is unclear. Germline V lookup: CDR1 SGHTA, CDR2 FQGTGA. With 2 bases removed from V and 1 base from J, the gap between germline ends came to 5 bases. The CDR3 is made up of 13 amino acids. The CDR3 bases are TGTGCCAGCAGCTTAGGAACGAACACTGAAGCTTTCTTT. Amino acid sequence: CASSLGTNTEAFF. The full variable domain, rest sourced from reference TRBV7-3 and TRBJ1-1, is GAGVSQTPSNKVTEKGKYVELRCDPISGHTALYWYRQSLGQGPEFLIYFQGTGAADDSGLPNDRFFAVRPEGSVSTLKIQRTERGDSAVYLCASSLGTNTEAFFGQGTRLTVV.

This rearrangement joins TRBV11-3 to TRBJ2-1; D remains unclear. This CDR3 has 14 residues. The V and J ends lost 5 bases and 8 bases respectively, with 16 bases between them. Per the germline V gene, CDR1 is SGHNT and CDR2 is YENEEA. This CDR3 is CASSLSWTADEQFF. The CDR3 DNA reads TGTGCCAGCAGCCTATCCTGGACGGCGGATGAGCAGTTCTTC.

This clonotype was picked up many times. This chain connects TRBV20-1 to TRBJ1-1; D might be TRBD1 (5 bases). Germline loops: CDR1 DFQATT, CDR2 SNEGSKA (reference sequence). The length of the CDR3 is 15 residues. V was pared by 3 bases and J by 4 bases, with 18 bases between. The CDR3 region is CSASPGGYRSTEAFF. As DNA, the CDR3 is TGCAGTGCTAGTCCGGGGGGGTATAGAAGCACTGAAGCTTTCTTT.

This clonotype was seen many times. V usage is TRBV15 and J usage is TRBJ2-3, with TRBD2 matching 8 bases. The CDR3 is 16 residues long. Germline V gene data show CDR1 as LNHNV and CDR2 as YYDKDF (reference sequence). V was clipped by 3 bases and J by 6 bases; unmatched bases: 11. The CDR3 protein is CATSRGLELVTDTQYF. Here the CDR3 DNA reads TGTGCCACCAGCAGGGGACTAGAGCTGGTCACGGATACGCAGTATTTT. The complete variable domain, with remaining parts taken from reference TRBV15 and TRBJ2-3, reads DAMVIQNPRYQVTQFGKPVTLSCSQTLNHNVMYWYQQKSSQAPKLLFHYYDKDFNNEADTPDNFQSRRPNTSFCFLDIRSPGLGDTAMYLCATSRGLELVTDTQYFGPGTRLTVL.

This clonotype came up many times. The genes are TRBV7-9 and TRBJ2-1, with 8 nucleotides matching TRBD2. Germline loops: CDR1 SEHNR, CDR2 FQNEAQ (reference sequence). Trimming at V came to 5 bases and at J to 5 bases, leaving 8 bases not matched to a gene. There are 15 residues in the CDR3. CDR3 amino acids: CASSPPGGGHNEQFF. CDR3 in DNA: TGTGCCAGCAGCCCGCCGGGGGGGGGCCACAATGAGCAGTTCTTC.

This clonotype was counted between two and nine times. The V gene is TRBV5-1, the J gene TRBJ2-5; D is uncertain. The CDR3 is 15 residues long. Deletions cut 0 bases from V and 2 bases from J, with 11 bases between. The germline V gene encodes CDR1 SGHRS and CDR2 YFSETQ. In nucleotides, the CDR3 is TGCGCCAGCAGCTTGGGACAACCTTATCAAGAGACCCAGTACTTC. Translated, it gives CASSLGQPYQETQYF.